Below are 26 T cell receptor beta chains sequenced from a single sample in a study of T cells in Graves' hyperthyroidism and ophthalmopathy. Amplification yielded TCR beta CDR3 regions, with RNA transcripts as the source. The primer set for the first-round RT-PCR of the TCR CDR3 was HTBI. Via MiXCR, TCRdb re-called the multiplex PCR reads, giving one row per CDR3 protein. The sample carries 490,000 or so distinct CDR3 sequences, 22% recorded once. Sequenced material: blood. These TCRs come from a woman in her seventies with Graves' ophthalmopathy.

The gene calls are TRBV10-3 and TRBJ2-7, with D perhaps TRBD1 (6 bases). Trimming pared 6 bases from V and 3 bases from J, leaving 18 bases between. Per the germline V gene, CDR1 is ENHRY and CDR2 is SYGVKD. This CDR3 spans 15 amino acids. The CDR3 reads CAISPAPGHDYEQYF. The CDR3 DNA sequence: TGTGCCATCAGCCCAGCCCCGGGACACGACTACGAGCAGTACTTC.

The V call is TRBV5-4, the J call TRBJ1-2; weak D call: TRBD1 (5 bases). Germline V CDR1 and CDR2: SGHNT, YYREEE (reference sequence). The CDR3 sequence is 14 residues long. The V gene lost 0 bases and the J gene lost 6 bases, with 12 bases spanning the gap. DNA of the CDR3: TGTGCCAGCAGCTTGGGGGGCGTCAAGGATGGCTACACCTTC. As protein: CASSLGGVKDGYTF.

This clonotype was seen repeatedly, ten times or more. This chain uses TRBV11-2 with TRBJ1-3; a possible D gene is TRBD1 (6 bases). The V end lost 5 bases, the J end lost 5 bases, and 10 bases lay between the germline ends. CDR1 and CDR2 (germline): SGHAT, FQNNGV. This CDR3 is 13 amino acids long. The CDR3 is CASSGTGRNTIYF. The CDR3 DNA follows: TGTGCCAGCAGCGGTACAGGGAGAAACACCATATATTTT.

J is TRBJ2-6 and V is TRBV7-3; no clear D gene. The CDR3 is made up of 17 amino acids. Germline loops: CDR1 SGHTA, CDR2 FQGTGA. With 4 bases removed from V and 0 bases from J, the gap between germline ends came to 13 bases. This CDR3 is CASSSRPHISGANVLTF. CDR3 coding DNA: TGTGCCAGCAGCTCACGGCCACATATCTCTGGGGCCAACGTCCTGACTTTC.

The CDR3 loop reads CASSFGESSWYFDEQYF. The CDR3, as DNA: TGTGCCAGCAGCTTCGGGGAATCCAGCTGGTACTTTGACGAGCAGTACTTC. This chain links TRBV9 with TRBJ2-7, with a possible D match to TRBD2 (5 bases). The CDR3 has 17 residues. Trimming removed 4 bases from V and 5 bases from J, with 25 bases in between. CDR1 is SGDLS, CDR2 YYNGEE, per germline.

The rearrangement joins TRBV24-1 to TRBJ2-7; D possibly matches TRBD1 or TRBD2 (5 bases each). This CDR3 is built from 14 residues. The V and J ends lost 5 bases and 0 bases respectively, with 10 bases between them. Germline V gene lookup returns CDR1 KGHDR and CDR2 SFDVKD. The CDR3 is CATSASGGSYEQYF. Here the CDR3 DNA reads TGTGCCACCAGTGCTTCTGGGGGCTCCTACGAGCAGTACTTC.

This clonotype showed up just a few times. The CDR3 nucleotides are TGTGCCAGCAGCTTAGATGTCCAGCGGGTATCCTACAATGAGCAGTTCTTC. This encodes CASSLDVQRVSYNEQFF. V gene TRBV7-2 combines with J gene TRBJ2-1; tentatively, D is TRBD2 (6 bases). Germline CDR1 SGHTA, CDR2 FQGNSA. V was cut by 1 base and J by 1 base, with 14 bases left in between. This CDR3 comprises 17 residues.

This chain links TRBV19 with TRBJ1-1; 9 bases align to TRBD1. Germline CDR1 LNHDA, CDR2 SQIVND (reference sequence). V was clipped by 4 bases and J by 6 bases; unmatched bases: 6. The CDR3 has 14 amino acids. The CDR3 DNA reads TGTGCCAGTAGTAAGGACAGGGGTTACGCTGAAGCTTTCTTT. It translates to CASSKDRGYAEAFF.

This clonotype has a handful of counts. This chain links TRBV6-1 with TRBJ2-5, with 7 bases matching TRBD2. Looked up from germline, CDR1 is MNHNS and CDR2 is SASEGT. Germline trimming cut 8 bases from V and 1 base from J; bases unmatched to any gene: 7. The CDR3 totals 14 residues. CDR3 region: CASRAAGIQETQYF. The DNA of the CDR3 is TGTGCCAGCCGTGCAGCGGGGATCCAAGAGACCCAGTACTTC.

This clonotype was observed a few times. The chain combines TRBV7-2 with TRBJ1-1, with unresolved D. CDR3 length: 16 amino acids. V shed 5 bases and J shed 6 bases, with 22 bases lying between them. From germline, CDR1 is SGHTA and CDR2 FQGNSA. The CDR3 loop is CASSPTLGFILAEAFF. DNA of the CDR3: TGTGCCAGCAGCCCAACCCTAGGGTTTATCCTCGCTGAAGCTTTCTTT.

This sequence joins TRBV6-1 and TRBJ2-5; 11 bases agree with TRBD2. Germline V gene lookup returns CDR1 MNHNS and CDR2 SASEGT. The V and J ends lost 6 bases and 7 bases, in that order; junction bases with no gene match: 7. CDR3 length equals 14 residues. In nucleotides, the CDR3 is TGTGCCAGCAGGTCTACGGGACTAGCGGTGACCCAGTACTTC. Amino acid sequence: CASRSTGLAVTQYF.

Ten or more counts support this clonotype. The J gene is TRBJ1-2, the V gene TRBV20-1; 9 bases are shared with TRBD1. V lost 2 bases, J lost 8 bases, and 6 bases stayed unmatched. This CDR3 comprises 13 residues. Germline V lookup: CDR1 DFQATT, CDR2 SNEGSKA (reference sequence). CDR3 coding DNA: TGCAGTGCTAGATCACAGGGGGCGGGCGGCTACACCTTC. This codes for CSARSQGAGGYTF.

This clonotype was counted a few times. This rearrangement joins TRBV9 to TRBJ2-5, with 7 positions matching TRBD2. The CDR3 consists of 15 residues. Germline V CDR1 and CDR2: SGDLS, YYNGEE. V gave up 7 bases and J gave up 4 bases; unmatched junction bases: 13. The DNA for the CDR3 is TGTGCCAGCGGGGAGAGTGGGAGGGTGGGAGAGACCCAGTACTTC. Its protein is CASGESGRVGETQYF. Looking up the rest from reference TRBV9 and TRBJ2-5 gives the full variable domain: DSGVTQTPKHLITATGQRVTLRCSPRSGDLSVYWYQQSLDQGLQFLIQYYNGEERAKGNILERFSAQQFPDLHSELNLSSLELGDSALYFCASGESGRVGETQYFGPGTRLLVL.

The chain has TRBV18 and TRBJ2-7; a possible D gene is TRBD1 (5 bases). The CDR3 has 13 residues. The V and J ends lost 3 bases and 6 bases respectively, with 12 bases between them. The V gene's germline CDR1 is KGHSH and CDR2 LQKENI. CDR3 protein: CASSPLHDSEQYF. The CDR3 bases are TGTGCCAGCTCACCTCTGCATGACAGCGAGCAGTACTTC.

Only a few counts were recorded for this clonotype. The chain recombines TRBV19 with TRBJ1-5, with a possible D match to TRBD1 (5 bases). The CDR3 contains 12 residues. V shed 3 bases and J shed 9 bases, with 9 bases lying between them. Germline assignment: CDR1 LNHDA and CDR2 SQIVND (reference sequence). DNA for the CDR3: TGTGCCAGTAGTATGGGGGATTCGCCCCAGCATTTT. Translation gives CASSMGDSPQHF.

In regard to this clonotype: Its ends do not fully match the called genes, so a read error is possible. This sequence joins TRBV28 and TRBJ2-1; 10 bases map to TRBD2. This CDR3 comprises 16 residues. Per germline, CDR1 MDHEN and CDR2 SYDVKM. In nucleotides, the CDR3 is TGTGCCGGCAGTCCTAGCGGGAGCCCCTTTTTCAATGAGCAGTTCTTC. This translates into CAGSPSGSPFFNEQFF.

The V gene is TRBV9, the J gene TRBJ1-3, with D unclear. Trimming pared 4 bases from V and 0 bases from J, leaving 8 bases between. Germline loops: CDR1 SGDLS, CDR2 YYNGEE. The CDR3 loop spans 14 amino acids. CDR3 bases: TGTGCCAGCAGCCCTCACCGCTCTGGAAACACCATATATTTT. Its protein is CASSPHRSGNTIYF. Supplemented by reference TRBV9 and TRBJ1-3, the full variable domain reads DSGVTQTPKHLITATGQRVTLRCSPRSGDLSVYWYQQSLDQGLQFLIQYYNGEERAKGNILERFSAQQFPDLHSELNLSSLELGDSALYFCASSPHRSGNTIYFGEGSWLTVV.

This chain joins TRBV24-1 and TRBJ1-6; D perhaps matches TRBD1 (6 bases). CDR3 size: 15 residues. V was trimmed by 3 bases and J by 6 bases, leaving 11 bases between them. CDR1 KGHDR and CDR2 SFDVKD come from the germline V gene. Here the CDR3 reads CATSDPRQVNSPLHF. CDR3 nucleotide sequence: TGTGCCACCAGTGATCCAAGACAGGTTAATTCACCCCTCCACTTT.

The rearrangement uses TRBV16 and TRBJ1-2; maybe TRBD1 (6 bases). The CDR3 runs to 17 residues. Germline V CDR1 and CDR2: KGHSY, FQNENV. V lost 6 bases and J 3 bases, leaving 23 bases between the germline ends. The CDR3 reads CASRSVKQGFLDYGYTF. The CDR3 DNA is TGTGCCAGCAGAAGCGTCAAACAGGGCTTCTTAGACTATGGCTACACCTTC. The variable domain in full, with the rest retrieved from reference TRBV16 and TRBJ1-2, is GEEVAQTPKHLVRGEGQKAKLYCAPIKGHSYVFWYQQVLKNEFKFLISFQNENVFDETGMPKERFSAKCLPNSPCSLEIQATKLEDSAVYFCASRSVKQGFLDYGYTFGSGTRLTVV.

Details on this clonotype: This sequence may be a read error, since a much larger clone differs from it by one base. The CDR3 end shows no conserved phenylalanine or tryptophan, and so a read error is likely. J is TRBJ1-1 and V is TRBV6-1; possibly TRBD1 for D (5 bases). The CDR3 is 13 amino acids. Germline CDR1 reads MNHNS; CDR2 reads SASEGT. Trimming stripped 6 bases from V and 8 bases from J, with 16 bases between. The CDR3 DNA is TGTGCCAGCAGGAAGACAGAGGTGGCCGAAGCTTTCCTT. It codes for CASRKTEVAEAFL.

This chain links TRBV7-8 with TRBJ2-1; tentative D call: TRBD2 (6 bases). The CDR3 loop spans 17 amino acids. Per germline, CDR1 SGHVS and CDR2 FQNEAQ. Trimming pared 2 bases from V and 4 bases from J, leaving 18 bases between. CDR3 in DNA: TGTGCCAGCAGCTTACGGTGGGGGACTGGCCTATACAATGAGCAGTTCTTC. This encodes CASSLRWGTGLYNEQFF.

V and J are TRBV9 and TRBJ1-5, with D perhaps matching TRBD1 (6 bases). This CDR3 is built from 15 residues. The V end was cut by 4 bases, the J end by 1 base, with 12 bases between. From germline, CDR1 is SGDLS and CDR2 YYNGEE. The CDR3 protein is CASSPRGDSNQPQHF. DNA of the CDR3: TGTGCCAGCAGCCCAAGGGGGGACAGCAATCAGCCCCAGCATTTT.

In its sample, this clonotype was seen many times. V gene TRBV28 combines with J gene TRBJ2-5; TRBD2 matches 11 bases. J gave up 2 bases and V 6 bases, and 14 bases lay outside the gene matches. The CDR3 consists of 18 residues. Germline lookup yields CDR1 MDHEN and CDR2 SYDVKM. The DNA for the CDR3 is TGTGCCAGCAGACGAGGACTAGCGGGCTGGGCCCCGCAAGAGACCCAGTACTTC. Translating it yields CASRRGLAGWAPQETQYF.

This clonotype was found many times. CDR3 region: CASSRPGLASYEQYF. The DNA for the CDR3 is TGTGCCAGCAGTCGGCCGGGACTAGCGTCGTACGAGCAGTACTTC. The chain carries TRBV6-2 or TRBV6-3 and TRBJ2-7, with TRBD2 identical over 10 bases. From germline, CDR1 is MNHEY and CDR2 SVGEGT. The CDR3 runs to 15 residues. V was pared by 5 bases and J by 4 bases, with 8 bases of the junction left unmatched.

Regarding this clonotype: The junction departs from germline at one end; a sequencing error may be responsible. The rearrangement links TRBV2 to TRBJ1-4, with D possibly matching TRBD1 (5 bases). The CDR3 loop spans 15 amino acids. Germline loops: CDR1 SNHLY, CDR2 FYNNEI. In DNA, the CDR3 is TGTGCCAGCAGCGAAGGGGCAGCAACTAATGAAAAACTGTTTTTT. It specifies CASSEGAATNEKLFF.

In this sample, this clonotype turned up a few times. The chain carries TRBV3-1 and TRBJ2-1; unclear D gene. The V and J ends lost 3 bases and 9 bases respectively, with 12 bases between them. CDR1 and CDR2 from the germline V gene are LGHDT and YNNKEL (reference sequence). The CDR3 consists of 13 residues. The CDR3 DNA sequence: TGTGCCAGCAGCCAGTCTTTTGCAAGTGAGCAGTTCTTC. Protein: CASSQSFASEQFF.